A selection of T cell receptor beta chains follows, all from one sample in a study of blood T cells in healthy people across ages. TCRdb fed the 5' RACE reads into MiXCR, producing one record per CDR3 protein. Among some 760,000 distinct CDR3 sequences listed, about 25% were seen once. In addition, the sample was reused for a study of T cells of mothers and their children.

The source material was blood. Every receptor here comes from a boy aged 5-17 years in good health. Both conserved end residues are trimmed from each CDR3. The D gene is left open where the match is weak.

CDR3: ASSLGSRGADNEQF
V: TRBV28
D: NA

CDR3: ASRQEEAYEQY
V: TRBV13
D: NA

CDR3: ASSQTTGTGDPCNQPQH
V: TRBV14
D: TRBD1

CDR3: ATSRTLISGANVLT
V: TRBV15
D: NA

CDR3: ATSGQGETQY
V: TRBV24-1
D: TRBD1

CDR3: ASSAHNEQF
V: TRBV6-2/TRBV6-3
D: NA

CDR3: ASTQSAVNTEAF
V: TRBV6-5
D: NA

CDR3: ASGPDANRMGYEQY
V: TRBV2
D: NA

CDR3: ASSSPQREWLF
V: TRBV11-2
D: TRBD2

CDR3: ASSPRGSWGNQPQH
V: TRBV6-1
D: NA

CDR3: ASSYHGQGAQGDEKLF
V: TRBV6-5
D: TRBD1

CDR3: ASNLVEWETQY
V: TRBV7-6
D: NA

CDR3: ATSDAGTTPVRAF
V: TRBV24-1
D: NA

CDR3: ASSYVGGGDNYGYT
V: TRBV6-6
D: NA

CDR3: AISEPSGGPETQY
V: TRBV10-3
D: TRBD2

CDR3: ASSKRGNQETQY
V: TRBV7-9
D: TRBD2

CDR3: SATRTLAGVRETQY
V: TRBV20-1
D: TRBD2

CDR3: ASSQGGKGYGYT
V: TRBV3-1
D: NA

CDR3: ASSPDRGGETGELF
V: TRBV4-1
D: NA

CDR3: ASSSVGGENIQY
V: TRBV6-6
D: TRBD1

CDR3: ASSLRGVQGKETQY
V: TRBV7-6
D: NA

CDR3: SAETGNYEQY
V: TRBV29-1
D: NA

CDR3: SGPGRLSNEQF
V: TRBV20-1
D: NA

CDR3: SARSGSLTEAF
V: TRBV20-1
D: NA

CDR3: ASSLDGGSPQETQY
V: TRBV12-3/TRBV12-4
D: TRBD2

CDR3: ASSENPGQGREQY
V: TRBV6-1
D: TRBD1

CDR3: ASRDSGAVSQPQH
V: TRBV6-5
D: NA

CDR3: ASSSSGTPDTQY
V: TRBV7-9
D: NA

CDR3: ASSLGVGNQPQH
V: TRBV28
D: NA

CDR3: ASSQDLRPHEQF
V: TRBV3-1
D: NA

CDR3: ASSVTGTGQETQY
V: TRBV5-4
D: TRBD1

CDR3: ASSLRYRPDYYEQY
V: TRBV7-2
D: NA

CDR3: ASSQGVTQY
V: TRBV7-2
D: TRBD1

CDR3: ASSLSSLAGGLYTQY
V: TRBV28
D: TRBD2

CDR3: ASSEQGGGNSPLH
V: TRBV28
D: NA

CDR3: ASQAPSYEQY
V: TRBV3-1
D: NA

CDR3: ASSQDGTVMNTEAF
V: TRBV4-2
D: TRBD1

CDR3: SARETRTTTRGTQY
V: TRBV20-1
D: NA

CDR3: ASSPQTGGTEAF
V: TRBV18
D: TRBD1

CDR3: ASSLVLAGSDEQF
V: TRBV5-1
D: TRBD2

CDR3: ASSLTSGSGNTIY
V: TRBV7-3
D: NA

CDR3: ASSYPGRSPEAF
V: TRBV6-6
D: NA

CDR3: ASSLAWQNYEQY
V: TRBV5-1
D: NA

CDR3: ASSQDRFSGNTIY
V: TRBV4-3
D: NA

CDR3: ATSSRGADTQY
V: TRBV15
D: TRBD2

CDR3: ASSVTTGDIQY
V: TRBV27
D: TRBD1

CDR3: ASSSWTAYNEQF
V: TRBV6-2/TRBV6-3
D: NA

CDR3: ASSLLQYSYKQY
V: TRBV28
D: NA

CDR3: ASSLTARSYEQY
V: TRBV12-3/TRBV12-4
D: NA

CDR3: SVDDDSLYEQY
V: TRBV29-1
D: NA